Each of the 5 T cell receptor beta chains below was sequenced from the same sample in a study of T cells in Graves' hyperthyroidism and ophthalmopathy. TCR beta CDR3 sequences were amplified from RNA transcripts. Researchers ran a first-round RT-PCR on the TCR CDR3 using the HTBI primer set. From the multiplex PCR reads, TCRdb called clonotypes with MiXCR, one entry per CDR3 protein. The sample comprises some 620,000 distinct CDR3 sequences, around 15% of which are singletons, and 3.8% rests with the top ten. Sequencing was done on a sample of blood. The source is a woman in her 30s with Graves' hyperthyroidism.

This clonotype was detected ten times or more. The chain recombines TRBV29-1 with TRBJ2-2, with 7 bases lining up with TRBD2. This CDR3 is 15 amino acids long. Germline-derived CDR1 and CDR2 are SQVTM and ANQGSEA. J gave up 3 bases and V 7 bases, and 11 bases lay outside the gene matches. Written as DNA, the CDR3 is TGCAGCGCCACTAGCGTGGGAGGATACACCGGGGAGCTGTTTTTT. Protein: CSATSVGGYTGELFF.

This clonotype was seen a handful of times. CDR3 region: CASSIDTGQEQFF. For the CDR3, the DNA is TGTGCCAGCAGCATAGACACAGGGCAAGAGCAGTTCTTC. The chain uses TRBV7-3 and TRBJ2-1, with TRBD1 as a possible D gene (6 bases). Germline CDR1 reads SGHTA; CDR2 reads FQGTGA. The CDR3 runs to 13 residues. Trimming stripped 5 bases from V and 10 bases from J, with 15 bases between.

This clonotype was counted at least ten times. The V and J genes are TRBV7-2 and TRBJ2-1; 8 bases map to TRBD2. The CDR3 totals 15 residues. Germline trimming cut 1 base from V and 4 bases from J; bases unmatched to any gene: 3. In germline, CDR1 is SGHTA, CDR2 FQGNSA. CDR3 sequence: CASSLDRGGYNEQFF. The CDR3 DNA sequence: TGTGCCAGCAGCTTAGATCGGGGGGGGTACAATGAGCAGTTCTTC.

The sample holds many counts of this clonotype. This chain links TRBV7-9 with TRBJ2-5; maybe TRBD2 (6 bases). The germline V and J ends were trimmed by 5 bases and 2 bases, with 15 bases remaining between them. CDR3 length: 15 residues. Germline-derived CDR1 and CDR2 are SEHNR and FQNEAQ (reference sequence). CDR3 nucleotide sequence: TGTGCCAGCAGCGCCGATGGGAGGATACAAGAGACCCAGTACTTC. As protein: CASSADGRIQETQYF.

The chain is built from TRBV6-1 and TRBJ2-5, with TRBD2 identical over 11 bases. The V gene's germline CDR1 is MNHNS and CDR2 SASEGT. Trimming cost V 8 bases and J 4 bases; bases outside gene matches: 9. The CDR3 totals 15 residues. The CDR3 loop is CASVGLAGGGETQYF. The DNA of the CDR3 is TGTGCCAGCGTGGGGCTAGCGGGAGGAGGAGAGACCCAGTACTTC.